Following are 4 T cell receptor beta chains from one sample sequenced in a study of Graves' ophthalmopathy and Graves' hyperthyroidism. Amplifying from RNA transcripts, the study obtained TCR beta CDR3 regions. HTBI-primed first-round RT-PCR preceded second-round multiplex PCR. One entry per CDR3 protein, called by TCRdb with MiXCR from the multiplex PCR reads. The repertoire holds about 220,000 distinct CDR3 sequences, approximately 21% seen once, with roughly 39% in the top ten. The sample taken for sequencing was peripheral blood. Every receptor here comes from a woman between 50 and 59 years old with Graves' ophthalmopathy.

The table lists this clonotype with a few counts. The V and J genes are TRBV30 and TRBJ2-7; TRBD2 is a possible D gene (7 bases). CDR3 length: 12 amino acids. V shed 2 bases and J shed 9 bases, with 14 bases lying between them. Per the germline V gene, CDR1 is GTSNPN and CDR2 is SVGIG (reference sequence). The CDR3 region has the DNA TGTGCCTGGAGTCCGACTGGGGGGGCGCAGTACTTC. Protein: CAWSPTGGAQYF.

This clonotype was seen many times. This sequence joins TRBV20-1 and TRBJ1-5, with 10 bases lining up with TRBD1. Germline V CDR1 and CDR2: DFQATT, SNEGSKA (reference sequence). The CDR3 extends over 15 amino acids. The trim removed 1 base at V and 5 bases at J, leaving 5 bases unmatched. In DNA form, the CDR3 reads TGCAGTGCTAGAGCCGGACAGGGGGAACATCAGCCCCAGCATTTT. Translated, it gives CSARAGQGEHQPQHF.

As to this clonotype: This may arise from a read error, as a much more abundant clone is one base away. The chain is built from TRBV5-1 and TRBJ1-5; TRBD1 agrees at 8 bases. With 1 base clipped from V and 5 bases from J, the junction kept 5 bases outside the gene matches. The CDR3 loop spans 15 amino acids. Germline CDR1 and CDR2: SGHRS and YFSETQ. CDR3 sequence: CASSLSGGSDQPQHF. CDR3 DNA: TGCGCCAGCAGCTTGTCAGGGGGCTCGGATCAGCCCCAGCATTTT.

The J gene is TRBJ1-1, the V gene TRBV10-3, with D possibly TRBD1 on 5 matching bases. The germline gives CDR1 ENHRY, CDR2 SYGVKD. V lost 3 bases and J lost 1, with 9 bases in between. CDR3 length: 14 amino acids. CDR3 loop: CAISDAGSNTEAFF. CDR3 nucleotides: TGTGCCATCAGTGATGCAGGGTCGAACACTGAAGCTTTCTTT.